Listed below are T cell receptor beta chains from one sample, sequenced in a study of cytomegalovirus exposure and HLA in healthy donors. This table comes from immunoSEQ multiplex PCR, and its TCRdb copy is limited to in-frame clones, with some not included. The sample holds approximately 160,000 clones; over 75% are singletons and the top ten take approximately 5.5%. The specimen sequenced was PBMCs. The receptors were gathered from a man aged 25-45 years in good health and CMV-seropositive. Both conserved end residues are part of each CDR3. A D gene is named only where the DNA matches it firmly. Part of the rows lack a size; the others show once, few, many or a class for expanded clones.

v_call	clone_size	d_call	j_call	cdr3_length	cdr3_nt	cdr3_aa
TRBV27	NA	NA	TRBJ2-3	11	TGTGCCAGCAGCGAGGAGAAGACGCAGTATTTT	CASSEEKTQYF
TRBV5-3	NA	TRBD2	TRBJ2-1	16	TGTGCCAGAAGCGACGTTAGCGGGGGGGCCTCAAATGAGCAGCTCTTC	CARSDVSGGASNEQLF
TRBV7-9	NA	NA	TRBJ2-5	15	TGTGCCAGCAGTCCCATCGAGACTAGTGATGAGACCCAGTACTTC	CASSPIETSDETQYF
TRBV20-1	few	NA	TRBJ2-7	11	TGCAGTGCTAGTCCCCTCGAGGAGCAGTACTTC	CSASPLEEQYF
TRBV5-1	NA	NA	TRBJ1-1	13	TGCGCCAGCAGCTTGGGGGGAGGAACTGAAGCTTTCTTT	CASSLGGGTEAFF
TRBV29-1	NA	TRBD1	TRBJ2-2	13	TGCAGCGTTGAGACAGGGGGCCTAGGGGAGCTGTTTTTT	CSVETGGLGELFF
TRBV2	few	NA	TRBJ1-1	13	TGTGCCACTATAGATCTAGGCGACACTGAAGCTTTCTTT	CATIDLGDTEAFF
TRBV27	NA	TRBD1	TRBJ2-7	14	TGTGCCAGCAGGGACAGGGGTAAACCCTACGAGCAGTACTTC	CASRDRGKPYEQYF
TRBV29-1	NA	NA	TRBJ2-3	14	TGCAGCGTTGGGCAGTCCCGTAGCACAGATACGCAGTATTTT	CSVGQSRSTDTQYF
TRBV7-9	NA	NA	TRBJ1-2	15	TGTGCCAGCAGTACCCAGTCCACCCTTAACTATGGCTACACCTTC	CASSTQSTLNYGYTF
TRBV28	NA	TRBD1	TRBJ1-1	16	TGTGCCAGCAGTTTTCGGGACAGTGGAGCTAACACTGAAGCTTTCTTT	CASSFRDSGANTEAFF
TRBV29-1	NA	NA	TRBJ2-5	13	TGCAGCGTGGACCGGGACAAGAAAGAGACCCAGTACTTC	CSVDRDKKETQYF
TRBV4-3	NA	TRBD1	TRBJ1-5	15	TGCGCCAGCAGCCAACATGACAGGGGGAATCAGCCCCAGCATTTT	CASSQHDRGNQPQHF
TRBV29-1	NA	NA	TRBJ1-1	13	TGCAGCGTCGGGCTGGGGGGGAACACTGAAGCTTTCTTT	CSVGLGGNTEAFF